Listed here is a single T cell receptor beta chain. Its specificity is not known. The method was immunoSEQ multiplex PCR; TCRdb's version includes in-frame clones alone and lacks a portion of them. This sample has roughly 1.4 million clones, with about 98.5% found just once. The ends were cut back, 7 bases at V and 7 bases at J, with 10 bases in the middle. There are 12 residues in the CDR3. The germline gives CDR1 SGHTA, CDR2 FQGNSA. This record comes from a study of shared clonotypes between healthy human individuals. Study observations and caveats: A reduction in generation probabilities was seen for non-shared clonotypes relative to those shared by all four donors.

This receptor was taken from a man in his thirties or forties in good health. This chain joins TRBV7-2 and TRBJ2-2; D unclear. The specimen sequenced was naive CD4+ T cells sorted from blood. The subset: CD45RA+ positively selected. The CDR3 region is CASTLWGGELFF. CDR3 DNA sequence: TGTGCCAGCACCCTCTGGGGCGGGGAGCTGTTTTTT.